The 22 T cell receptor beta chains given below trace back to one sample, sequenced in a study of cytomegalovirus exposure and HLA in healthy donors. PCR used 60 Vbeta primers and 13 Jbeta primers. Method: immunoSEQ multiplex PCR; TCRdb's copy keeps in-frame clones and lacks some. The table records 150,000 to 200,000 clones, roughly 88% of them present only once. The sequenced sample consisted of PBMCs. All receptors come from a woman younger than 30 in good health and CMV-seronegative.

This rearrangement joins TRBV7-4 to TRBJ2-7, with 8 bases fitting TRBD2. The germline V gene has CDR1 SGHVT and CDR2 SQSDAQ. The CDR3 sequence is 15 residues long. Trimming took 8 bases from V and 3 from J; bases not matched to a gene: 12. The CDR3 region is CASFRLAGFIYEQYF. CDR3 sequence (DNA): TGTGCCAGCTTTAGGCTAGCGGGCTTTATCTACGAGCAGTACTTC. Using reference TRBV7-4 and TRBJ2-7 for the parts outside the CDR3, the full variable domain is GAGVSQSPRYKVAKRGRDVALRCDSISGHVTLYWYRQTLGQGSEVLTYSQSDAQRDKSGRPSGRFSAERPERSVSTLKIQRTEQGDSAVYLCASFRLAGFIYEQYFGPGTRLTVT.

The chain combines TRBV5-1 with TRBJ1-1; D remains unclear. The CDR3 totals 15 residues. V lost 1 base and J lost 1, with 11 bases in between. The germline gives CDR1 SGHRS, CDR2 YFSETQ. The CDR3 spells CASSLSAATNTEAFF. CDR3 DNA: TGCGCCAGCAGCTTGTCCGCAGCGACGAACACTGAAGCTTTCTTT.

The rearrangement uses TRBV7-9 and TRBJ1-5; TRBD1 matches at 10 bases. The germline V gene has CDR1 SEHNR and CDR2 FQNEAQ (reference sequence). The ends lost 5 bases at V and 6 bases at J; junction bases unmatched: 7. The CDR3 totals 15 residues. The CDR3 is CASSPPGQGFQPQHF. DNA of the CDR3: TGTGCCAGCAGCCCTCCGGGACAGGGGTTTCAGCCCCAGCATTTT. The full variable domain, rest sourced from reference TRBV7-9 and TRBJ1-5, is DTGVSQNPRHKITKRGQNVTFRCDPISEHNRLYWYRQTLGQGPEFLTYFQNEAQLEKSRLLSDRFSAERPKGSFSTLEIQRTEQGDSAMYLCASSPPGQGFQPQHFGDGTRLSIL.

This clone was observed once. The rearrangement links TRBV28 to TRBJ1-2, with D possibly matching TRBD1 (6 bases). V lost 1 base and J lost 8, with 14 bases in between. The CDR3 spans 14 residues. The germline gives CDR1 MDHEN, CDR2 SYDVKM. CDR3 sequence (DNA): TGTGCCAGCAGTTTATCTCAGGGGTACGGAGGCTACACCTTC. This sequence encodes CASSLSQGYGGYTF.

V usage is TRBV25-1 and J usage is TRBJ1-2, with 9 bases lining up with TRBD1. The CDR3 covers 14 residues. Germline CDR1 and CDR2: MGHDK and SYGVNS. V trimming: 2 bases; J trimming: 7 bases; junction bases outside the gene matches: 5. CDR3 loop: CASSETGTGIGYTF. CDR3 nucleotide sequence: TGTGCCAGCAGTGAAACCGGGACAGGGATTGGCTACACCTTC.

This clone was picked up one time. This CDR3 is CASSDRVYYGYTF. DNA of the CDR3: TGTGCCAGCAGCGACAGGGTCTACTATGGCTACACCTTC. This sequence joins TRBV6-1 and TRBJ1-2, with 7 positions matching TRBD1. The CDR3 totals 13 residues. Germline CDR1 is MNHNS and CDR2 is SASEGT. The trim removed 6 bases at V and 3 bases at J, leaving 4 bases unmatched.

The rearrangement links TRBV11-1 to TRBJ2-2, with TRBD2 as a possible D gene (5 bases). The CDR3 totals 15 residues. V lost 2 bases, J lost 0 bases, and 7 bases lay in between. Germline CDR1 is SGHAT and CDR2 is FQDESV (reference sequence). This CDR3 reads CASSLRLTNTGELFF. The CDR3 nucleotides read TGTGCCAGCAGCTTACGACTAACGAACACCGGGGAGCTGTTTTTT.

The gene calls are TRBV19 and TRBJ1-2; 8 positions agree with TRBD1. The CDR3 has 13 residues. Germline CDR1 LNHDA, CDR2 SQIVND (reference sequence). V shed 4 bases and J 7 bases; nucleotides not matched to a gene: 5. The CDR3 loop is CASSRDRGSGYTF. DNA for the CDR3: TGTGCCAGTAGTAGAGACAGGGGAAGTGGCTACACCTTC.

The chain has TRBV6-5 and TRBJ1-2, with D maybe TRBD1 (6 bases). The CDR3 is 15 amino acids. Germline CDR1 MNHEY, CDR2 SVGAGI. V was trimmed by 6 bases and J by 4 bases, leaving 18 bases between them. The chain's CDR3 is CASRTRDTNTYGYTF. The DNA of the CDR3 is TGTGCCAGCAGAACCCGGGACACTAACACCTATGGCTACACCTTC.

J is TRBJ1-2 and V is TRBV7-8; possible D gene TRBD1, 5 bases. CDR3 length: 14 amino acids. Germline lookup yields CDR1 SGHVS and CDR2 FQNEAQ. V shed 8 bases and J shed 0 bases, with 13 bases lying between them. CDR3 loop: CASALAGPNYGYTF. CDR3 DNA: TGTGCCAGCGCGTTGGCGGGGCCTAACTATGGCTACACCTTC.

The chain has TRBV13 and TRBJ2-7; TRBD1 matches 9 bases. The CDR3 runs to 15 residues. J lost 0 bases, V lost 3 bases, and 3 bases had no gene match. Germline CDR1 PRHDT, CDR2 FYEKMQ (reference sequence). DNA for the CDR3: TGTGCCAGCAGCTTGGGACAGGGAGCCTCCTACGAGCAGTACTTC. Translating it yields CASSLGQGASYEQYF.

This clone was detected a few times. The chain combines TRBV15 with TRBJ2-7; D may be TRBD1 (5 bases). V was shortened by 1 base and J by 2 bases, with 21 bases between the two germline ends. Germline CDR1 and CDR2: LNHNV and YYDKDF (reference sequence). This CDR3 is built from 18 residues. CDR3 region: CATSRGQVDSLAPYEQYF. The CDR3 nucleotides are TGTGCCACCAGCAGAGGTCAAGTCGACAGCCTTGCCCCCTACGAGCAGTACTTC.

The chain couples TRBV19 to TRBJ2-2; 7 bases align to TRBD2. This CDR3 comprises 16 residues. Germline trimming cut 3 bases from V and 5 bases from J; bases unmatched to any gene: 9. Germline V lookup: CDR1 LNHDA, CDR2 SQIVND (reference sequence). The CDR3 loop reads CASSIFKRGRTGELFF. The CDR3 bases are TGTGCCAGTAGTATTTTTAAGCGGGGACGTACCGGGGAGCTGTTTTTT.

The chain links TRBV28 to TRBJ2-3; 12 positions agree with TRBD2. The CDR3 is made up of 18 amino acids. With V trimmed by 4 bases and J by 2 bases, 10 bases remained unmatched. CDR1 MDHEN and CDR2 SYDVKM come from the germline V gene. The CDR3 bases are TGTGCCAGCAGTTCCCGAGAAGGACTAGCGGGGTCCACAGATACGCAGTATTTT. This codes for CASSSREGLAGSTDTQYF. Combining the CDR3 with reference TRBV28 and TRBJ2-3 gives the whole variable domain DVKVTQSSRYLVKRTGEKVFLECVQDMDHENMFWYRQDPGLGLRLIYFSYDVKMKEKGDIPEGYSVSREKKERFSLILESASTNQTSMYLCASSSREGLAGSTDTQYFGPGTRLTVL.

The chain is built from TRBV19 and TRBJ2-7; tentatively, D is TRBD1 (6 bases). Trimming took off 10 bases at V and 3 bases at J, with 22 bases between the two ends. The germline gives CDR1 LNHDA, CDR2 SQIVND (reference sequence). The CDR3 length is 15 residues. The chain's CDR3 is CATTSETGLLYEQYF. The CDR3 DNA is TGTGCCACGACGTCCGAGACAGGACTTCTCTACGAGCAGTACTTC.

The chain joins TRBV18 to TRBJ1-3; D ambiguous. V dropped 6 bases and J dropped 1 base, with 19 bases sitting between them. Germline CDR1 reads KGHSH; CDR2 reads LQKENI. The CDR3 sequence is 17 residues long. The CDR3 nucleotides are TGTGCCAGCTCCCCCTCAGTTGGCGGGGTTTCTGGAAACACCATATATTTT. This gives the protein CASSPSVGGVSGNTIYF. The variable domain in full, with the rest retrieved from reference TRBV18 and TRBJ1-3, is NAGVMQNPRHLVRRRGQEARLRCSPMKGHSHVYWYRQLPEEGLKFMVYLQKENIIDESGMPKERFSAEFPKEGPSILRIQQVVRGDSAAYFCASSPSVGGVSGNTIYFGEGSWLTVV.

The genes are TRBV11-2 and TRBJ2-2; tentatively, D is TRBD2 (6 bases). CDR1 and CDR2 from the germline V gene are SGHAT and FQNNGV. This CDR3 region has 13 residues. Trimming pared 6 bases from V and 4 bases from J, leaving 9 bases between. CDR3 region: CASSFGGTGELFF. The CDR3 DNA sequence: TGTGCCAGCAGTTTCGGGGGCACCGGGGAGCTGTTTTTT.

V usage is TRBV30 and J usage is TRBJ1-1, with a weak D call TRBD1 (5 bases). Germline CDR1 reads GTSNPN; CDR2 reads SVGIG (reference sequence). The CDR3 runs to 13 residues. The CDR3 here is CAGVEGMNTEAFF. For the CDR3, the DNA is TGTGCTGGGGTGGAGGGGATGAACACTGAAGCTTTCTTT.

This sequence joins TRBV20-1 and TRBJ2-3; no clear D gene. Looked up from germline, CDR1 is DFQATT and CDR2 is SNEGSKA (reference sequence). The CDR3 is 11 amino acids. Trimming took off 4 bases at V and 6 bases at J, with 8 bases between the two ends. The CDR3 nucleotides read TGCAGTGCTACCCCCGCGGATACGCAGTATTTT. As protein: CSATPADTQYF.

This clone was counted only a few times. Other DNA variants within this sample encode the same CDR3. The rearrangement uses TRBV6-1 and TRBJ2-7; TRBD1 agrees at 9 bases. Looked up from germline, CDR1 is MNHNS and CDR2 is SASEGT. CDR3 size: 15 residues. V shed 1 base, J shed 2 bases, and the junction held 3 bases outside the gene matches. DNA for the CDR3: TGTGCCAGCAGTGAAGAGACAGGGGGGGCCTACGAGCAGTACTTC. Its protein is CASSEETGGAYEQYF.

This rearrangement joins TRBV15 to TRBJ2-1, with D possibly matching TRBD2 (5 bases). CDR1 is LNHNV and CDR2 is YYDKDF in the germline V gene (reference sequence). Trimming pared 0 bases from V and 9 bases from J, leaving 9 bases between. The CDR3 spans 13 residues. The CDR3 reads CATSRDSVGEQFF. The CDR3 DNA is TGTGCCACCAGCAGAGATAGCGTGGGTGAGCAGTTCTTC.

The chain uses TRBV7-8 and TRBJ1-5; TRBD1 matches at 8 bases. With V trimmed by 5 bases and J by 4 bases, 7 bases remained unmatched. This CDR3 spans 15 amino acids. Germline assignment: CDR1 SGHVS and CDR2 FQNEAQ. The CDR3 nucleotides are TGTGCCAGCAGCACCCAAACAGGGGGAAATCAGCCCCAGCATTTT. Its translation is CASSTQTGGNQPQHF.